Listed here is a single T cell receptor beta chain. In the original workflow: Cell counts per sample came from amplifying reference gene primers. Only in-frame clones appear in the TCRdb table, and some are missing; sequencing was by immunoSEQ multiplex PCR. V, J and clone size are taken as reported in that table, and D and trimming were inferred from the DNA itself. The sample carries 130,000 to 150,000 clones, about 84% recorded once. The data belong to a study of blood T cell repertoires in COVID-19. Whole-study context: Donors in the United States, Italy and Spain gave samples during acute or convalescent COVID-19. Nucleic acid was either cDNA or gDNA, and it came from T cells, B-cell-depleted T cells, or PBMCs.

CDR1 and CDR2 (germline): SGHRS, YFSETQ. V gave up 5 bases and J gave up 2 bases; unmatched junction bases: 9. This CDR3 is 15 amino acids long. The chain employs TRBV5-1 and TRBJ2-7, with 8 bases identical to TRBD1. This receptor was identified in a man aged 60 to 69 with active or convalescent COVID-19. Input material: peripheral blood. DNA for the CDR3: TGCGCCAGCAGATCGCCGGGACAGGATCCCTACGAGCAGTACTTC. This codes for CASRSPGQDPYEQYF. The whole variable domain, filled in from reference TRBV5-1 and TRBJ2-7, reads KAGVTQTPRYLIKTRGQQVTLSCSPISGHRSVSWYQQTPGQGLQFLFEYFSETQRNKGNFPGRFSGRQFSNSRSEMNVSTLELGDSALYLCASRSPGQDPYEQYFGPGTRLTVT.